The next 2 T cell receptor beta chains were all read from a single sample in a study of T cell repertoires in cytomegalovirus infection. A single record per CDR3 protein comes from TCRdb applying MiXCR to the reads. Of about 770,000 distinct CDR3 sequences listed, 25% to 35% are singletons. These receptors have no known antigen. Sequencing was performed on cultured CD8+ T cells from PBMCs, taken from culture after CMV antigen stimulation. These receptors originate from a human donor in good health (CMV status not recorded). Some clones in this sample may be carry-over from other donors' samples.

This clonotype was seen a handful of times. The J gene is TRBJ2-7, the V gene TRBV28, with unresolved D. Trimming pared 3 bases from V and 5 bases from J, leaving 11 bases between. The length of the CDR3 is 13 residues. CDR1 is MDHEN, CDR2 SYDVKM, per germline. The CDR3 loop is CASSFHEGDEQYF. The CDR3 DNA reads TGTGCCAGCAGTTTTCATGAAGGTGACGAGCAGTACTTC.

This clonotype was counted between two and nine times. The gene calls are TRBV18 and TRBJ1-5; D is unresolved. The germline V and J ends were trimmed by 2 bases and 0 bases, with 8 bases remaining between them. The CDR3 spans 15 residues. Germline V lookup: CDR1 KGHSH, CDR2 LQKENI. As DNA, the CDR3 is TGTGCCAGCTCACCAAACAGCTATAGCAATCAGCCCCAGCATTTT. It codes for CASSPNSYSNQPQHF. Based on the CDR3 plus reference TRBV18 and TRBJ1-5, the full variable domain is NAGVMQNPRHLVRRRGQEARLRCSPMKGHSHVYWYRQLPEEGLKFMVYLQKENIIDESGMPKERFSAEFPKEGPSILRIQQVVRGDSAAYFCASSPNSYSNQPQHFGDGTRLSIL.